This T cell receptor beta chain derives from a study of T cells in Graves' hyperthyroidism and ophthalmopathy. Looking at the study overall: Peripheral blood was collected at initial diagnosis, before any treatment.

Isolation of PBMCs was performed on 8 to 10 ml fresh peripheral blood. TCR beta CDR3 regions were amplified from RNA transcripts. Researchers ran a first-round RT-PCR on the TCR CDR3 using the HTBI primer set. MiXCR, applied by TCRdb to the multiplex PCR reads, yields one record per CDR3 protein. Of some 300,000 distinct CDR3 sequences listed, over 15% are singletons. Study results and caveats: Most clonotypes that expanded in the thyroid above 0.001 also showed up in blood. Stable hyperthyroidism and ophthalmopathy were separated using 13 V-J signatures.

This clonotype was counted ten times or more. What it recognizes is unknown. This clonotype was obtained from a man younger than 45 with Graves' hyperthyroidism. Specimen: blood.

The CDR3 nucleotides are TGTGCCAGCTCACCGGGACAGGGGGTTGGCTACACCTTC. Residues: CASSPGQGVGYTF. The chain combines TRBV18 with TRBJ1-2, with 11 bases identical to TRBD1. Germline CDR1 reads KGHSH; CDR2 reads LQKENI. CDR3 length: 13 amino acids. The J segment lost 7 bases and the V segment lost 3 bases, leaving 1 base of the junction unmatched. The whole variable domain, filled in from reference TRBV18 and TRBJ1-2, reads NAGVMQNPRHLVRRRGQEARLRCSPMKGHSHVYWYRQLPEEGLKFMVYLQKENIIDESGMPKERFSAEFPKEGPSILRIQQVVRGDSAAYFCASSPGQGVGYTFGSGTRLTVV.